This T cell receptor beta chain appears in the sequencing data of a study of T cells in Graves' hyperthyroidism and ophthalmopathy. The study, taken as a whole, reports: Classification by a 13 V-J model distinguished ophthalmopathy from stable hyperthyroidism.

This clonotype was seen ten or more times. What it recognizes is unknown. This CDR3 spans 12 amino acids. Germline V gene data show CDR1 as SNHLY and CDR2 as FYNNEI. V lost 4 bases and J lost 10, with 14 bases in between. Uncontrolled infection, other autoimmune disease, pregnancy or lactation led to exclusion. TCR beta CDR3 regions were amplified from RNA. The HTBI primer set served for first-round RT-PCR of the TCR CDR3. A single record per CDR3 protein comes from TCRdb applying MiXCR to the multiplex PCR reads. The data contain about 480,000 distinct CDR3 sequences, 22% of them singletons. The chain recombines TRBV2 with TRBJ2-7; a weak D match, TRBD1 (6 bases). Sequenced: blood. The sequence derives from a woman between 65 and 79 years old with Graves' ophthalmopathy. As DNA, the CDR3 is TGTGCCAGCAGTGGACAGGTTCCAACACAGTACTTC. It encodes CASSGQVPTQYF.